This T cell receptor (beta chain) originates from a study of control samples from healthy donors and cancer patients. There are 15 residues in the CDR3. The germline CDR1 and CDR2 sequences are SGHDT and YYEEEE. Germline trimming cut 2 bases from V and 5 bases from J; bases unmatched to any gene: 3. Libraries were prepared by immunoSEQ multiplex PCR; TCRdb keeps only in-frame clonotypes and omits some of them. The repertoire consists of about 21,000 clones, with under 90% occurring once and the leading ten covering around 23%. The sequence derives from a man aged 60-69 years with colorectal cancer. The sample consisted of PBMCs. The rearrangement uses TRBV5-6 and TRBJ2-2; TRBD2 agrees at 10 bases. CDR3 amino acids: CASSFLAGATGELFF. Here the CDR3 DNA reads TGTGCCAGCAGCTTTCTAGCGGGGGCGACCGGGGAGCTGTTTTTT.